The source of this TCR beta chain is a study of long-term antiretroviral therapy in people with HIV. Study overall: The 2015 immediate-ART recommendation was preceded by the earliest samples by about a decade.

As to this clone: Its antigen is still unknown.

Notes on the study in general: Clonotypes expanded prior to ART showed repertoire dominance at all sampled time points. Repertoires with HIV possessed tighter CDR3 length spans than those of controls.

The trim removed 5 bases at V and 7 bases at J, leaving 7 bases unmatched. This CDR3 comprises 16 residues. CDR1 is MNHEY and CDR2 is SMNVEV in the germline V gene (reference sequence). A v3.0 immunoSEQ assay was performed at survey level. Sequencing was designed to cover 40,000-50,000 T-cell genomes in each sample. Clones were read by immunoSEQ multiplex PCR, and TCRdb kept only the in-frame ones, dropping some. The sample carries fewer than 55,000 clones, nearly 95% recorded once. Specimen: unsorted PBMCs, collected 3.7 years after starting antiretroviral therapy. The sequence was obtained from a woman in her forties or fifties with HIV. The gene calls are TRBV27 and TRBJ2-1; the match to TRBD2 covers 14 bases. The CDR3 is CASSLTSGGVINEQFF. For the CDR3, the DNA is TGTGCCAGCAGTCTGACTAGCGGGGGGGTTATAAATGAGCAGTTCTTC.